The 11 T cell receptor beta chains below come from one sample, sequenced in a study of blood T cell repertoires in COVID-19. Profiled with immunoSEQ multiplex PCR; TCRdb holds only in-frame clones, not every one. The repertoire holds 55,000 to 65,000 clones, just under 80% seen once, with around 25% in the top ten. Sequencing used peripheral blood. The receptor set was obtained from a human donor in a cohort sampled during active COVID-19.

As regards this clone: The sample has other DNA sequences that encode this CDR3 too. The genes are TRBV5-1 and TRBJ2-5; D gene unclear. CDR1 is SGHRS, CDR2 YFSETQ, per germline. The V end lost 3 bases, the J end lost 2 bases, and 2 bases lay between the germline ends. The CDR3 has 11 amino acids. The chain's CDR3 is CASSSQETQYF. CDR3 bases: TGCGCCAGCAGCTCTCAAGAGACCCAGTACTTC. The whole variable domain, remainder taken from reference TRBV5-1 and TRBJ2-5, is KAGVTQTPRYLIKTRGQQVTLSCSPISGHRSVSWYQQTPGQGLQFLFEYFSETQRNKGNFPGRFSGRQFSNSRSEMNVSTLELGDSALYLCASSSQETQYFGPGTRLLVL.

CDR3 sequence (DNA): TGTGCCTGGAGTGTAGGTAGCGGGGATACGCAGTATTTT. Translated, it gives CAWSVGSGDTQYF. This chain joins TRBV30 and TRBJ2-3; 7 nucleotides line up with TRBD2. V shed 0 bases, J shed 6 bases, and the junction held 3 bases outside the gene matches. This CDR3 is 13 amino acids long. Per the germline V gene, CDR1 is GTSNPN and CDR2 is SVGIG (reference sequence).

This clone was seen a single time. V is TRBV7-2 and J is TRBJ1-2; 9 nucleotides match TRBD1. The CDR3 length is 15 residues. J gave up 3 bases and V 5 bases, and 7 bases lay outside the gene matches. The germline CDR1 and CDR2 sequences are SGHTA and FQGNSA. Here the CDR3 reads CASSQSGTGHYGYTF. The DNA of the CDR3 is TGTGCCAGCAGCCAGTCCGGGACAGGGCACTATGGCTACACCTTC.

The rearrangement uses TRBV27 and TRBJ2-1, with TRBD2 matching over 9 bases. V was clipped by 8 bases and J by 3 bases; unmatched bases: 8. Germline V gives CDR1 MNHEY, CDR2 SMNVEV (reference sequence). The CDR3 is made up of 15 amino acids. The CDR3, as DNA: TGTGCCAGCTTCCCAGCGGGAGGAAGCTACAATGAGCAGTTCTTC. As protein: CASFPAGGSYNEQFF.

V and J are TRBV27 and TRBJ2-5, with 8 bases lining up with TRBD2. CDR3 length: 15 amino acids. CDR1 and CDR2 from the germline V gene are MNHEY and SMNVEV (reference sequence). V gave up 5 bases and J gave up 4 bases; unmatched junction bases: 9. The CDR3 DNA sequence: TGTGCCAGCAGTAGAAGTAGCGGGACGGTAGAGACCCAGTACTTC. Protein sequence: CASSRSSGTVETQYF.

The chain couples TRBV3-1 (or the pseudogene TRBV3-2) to TRBJ2-2; 9 nucleotides match TRBD1. Germline CDR1 and CDR2: LGHDT and YNNKEL (reference sequence). With V trimmed by 6 bases and J by 7 bases, 9 bases remained unmatched. There are 15 residues in the CDR3. The CDR3 sequence is CASSLLTGGHGELFF. As DNA, the CDR3 is TGTGCCAGCAGTCTCCTCACAGGGGGCCACGGGGAGCTGTTTTTT.

The V call is TRBV11-2, the J call TRBJ1-1, with D possibly matching TRBD1 (6 bases). Germline V gives CDR1 SGHAT, CDR2 FQNNGV. The CDR3 consists of 11 residues. Trimming removed 7 bases from V and 9 bases from J, with 12 bases in between. CDR3 protein: CASILGGQAFF. The CDR3 DNA reads TGTGCCAGCATCCTCGGGGGGCAAGCTTTCTTT. Filled out from reference TRBV11-2 and TRBJ1-1, the complete variable domain reads EAGVAQSPRYKIIEKRQSVAFWCNPISGHATLYWYQQILGQGPKLLIQFQNNGVVDDSQLPKDRFSAERLKGVDSTLKIQPAKLEDSAVYLCASILGGQAFFGQGTRLTVV.

The chain joins TRBV21-1 to TRBJ2-1; the table's D call TRBD1 went unverified against the DNA. TRBV21-1 is deemed a pseudogene. The CDR3 length is 13 residues. The CDR3 coding sequence is TGTGCCAGCAGACGAGGCCCAGGGAATGAGCAGTTCTTC. Its protein is CASRRGPGNEQFF.

The chain couples TRBV7-2 to TRBJ1-2; tentatively, D is TRBD1 (5 bases). Trimming removed 5 bases from V and 4 bases from J, with 14 bases in between. The V gene's germline CDR1 is SGHTA and CDR2 FQGNSA. The CDR3 totals 14 residues. The CDR3 DNA follows: TGTGCCAGCAGCCTAAGAAGGACAACCTATGGCTACACCTTC. Its protein is CASSLRRTTYGYTF.

The chain joins TRBV24-1 to TRBJ2-2; 8 positions agree with TRBD2. This CDR3 contains 13 residues. The trim removed 4 bases at V and 8 bases at J, leaving 2 bases unmatched. Germline CDR1 is KGHDR and CDR2 is SFDVKD. The CDR3 region is CATSEIAGGELFF. The CDR3 DNA follows: TGTGCCACCAGTGAAATAGCGGGAGGGGAGCTGTTTTTT.

The chain uses TRBV6-2 or TRBV6-3 and TRBJ2-1, with TRBD2 matching over 11 bases. The CDR3 has 16 amino acids. J was trimmed by 6 bases and V by 2 bases; bases with no gene match: 6. Germline CDR1 reads MNHEY; CDR2 reads SVGEGT. CDR3 DNA sequence: TGTGCCAGCAGTTACCCCCGACTAGCGGGAATCAATGAGCAGTTCTTC. Encoded protein: CASSYPRLAGINEQFF.